This T cell receptor beta chain comes out of a study of T-cell memory formation after mild COVID-19. General study results and limits: Among contracting clones, CD4+ were mainly CM/EM and CD8+ enriched in EMRA. A subset of responding clones appeared in pre-infection memory, suggesting cross-reactive memory joined.

Employing constant-segment primers, 5'RACE generated TCR alpha and TCR beta cDNA libraries bearing sample barcodes and UMIs. TCRdb called the 5' RACE reads again in MiXCR, with one record for every CDR3 protein. This sample has just over 150,000 distinct CDR3 sequences, with 31% found just once. In regard to this clonotype: Its target is not known.

The germline V gene has CDR1 DFQATT and CDR2 SNEGSKA (reference sequence). The junction had 9 bases not matched to a gene; V was cut back by 2 bases and J by 15 bases. This CDR3 is built from 12 residues. The receptor was isolated from an adult woman who had mild COVID-19 (a few samples of this study predate the infection). Cell type and time point are not known. The sample consisted of PBMCs or a T cell subset sorted from them (not recorded which). The chain uses TRBV20-1 and TRBJ2-1; 8 bases agree with TRBD2. CDR3 protein: CSARSPGGPWFF. The CDR3 DNA follows: TGCAGTGCTAGATCCCCGGGAGGGCCTTGGTTCTTC.